This T cell receptor (beta chain) was observed in a study of vaccination and CD4 T cells after COVID-19. Germline CDR1 and CDR2: SGHAT and FQNNGV. The CDR3 loop spans 13 amino acids. Trimming took off 3 bases at V and 7 bases at J, with 12 bases between the two ends. A word on this clonotype: As yet, its antigen is unknown.

General observations from the study: Researchers report that a median about 90% of reactive clones in convalescent patients surfaced only post-vaccination.

Treatment described: 10-day PBMC culture with coronavirus spike peptide pools or control peptides (ViraFEST assay). ViraFEST used peptide pools to expand antigen-specific T cells before TCR sequencing. The Oncomine TCR Beta short-read assay generated sequence data from the DNA of cultured CD4+ T cells. TCRdb passed the PCR reads through MiXCR, listing each CDR3 protein once. In the table there are some 22,000 distinct CDR3 sequences, around 54% of which are singletons. The TCR sequence derives from a human donor who had recovered from COVID-19. The rearrangement uses TRBV11-2 and TRBJ1-1, with a tentative D call TRBD1 (6 bases). Sequenced material: CD4+ T cells from blood, cultured in vitro. CDR3 protein: CASSFNRVGEAFF. CDR3 in DNA: TGTGCCAGCAGCTTTAACAGGGTTGGTGAAGCTTTCTTT.